This T cell receptor (beta chain) was obtained from a study of CD8 T cells in ankylosing spondylitis. Germline assignment: CDR1 SGHTA and CDR2 FQGTGA. The CDR3 runs 13 residues. V gave up 6 bases and J gave up 4 bases, with 13 bases separating them. This clonotype has more than one count but fewer than ten. As yet, its antigen is unknown. TCRdb reprocessed the 5' RACE reads via MiXCR and lists one record per CDR3 protein. The data hold 700,000 or so distinct CDR3 sequences, with 15% to 20% observed a single time. Findings and limits, study-wide: According to the report, clones linked to the disease were significantly enriched in matched synovial fluid samples taken from ankylosing spondylitis patients. What appeared characteristic of ankylosing spondylitis blood was a TCR beta motif of about eight highly homologous variants.

The rearrangement joins TRBV7-3 to TRBJ2-7; D remains ambiguous. The sample consisted of blood, either unsorted or a sorted T cell fraction (not recorded which). The sequence was obtained from a male donor with ankylosing spondylitis. CDR3 DNA: TGTGCCAGCAGTCAAGGCTTTGGTTACGAGCAGTACTTC. Protein: CASSQGFGYEQYF.